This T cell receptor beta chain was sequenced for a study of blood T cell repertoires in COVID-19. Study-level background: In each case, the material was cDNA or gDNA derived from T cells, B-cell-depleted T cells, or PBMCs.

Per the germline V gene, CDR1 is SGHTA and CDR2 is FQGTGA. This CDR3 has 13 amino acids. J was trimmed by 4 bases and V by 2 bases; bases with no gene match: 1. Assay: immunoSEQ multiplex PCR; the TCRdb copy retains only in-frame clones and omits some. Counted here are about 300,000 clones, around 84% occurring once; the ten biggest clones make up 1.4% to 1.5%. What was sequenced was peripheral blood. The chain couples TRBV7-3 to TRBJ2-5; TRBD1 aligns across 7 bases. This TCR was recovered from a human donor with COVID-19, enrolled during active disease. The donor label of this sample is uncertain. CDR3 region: CASSLGQVETQYF. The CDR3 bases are TGTGCCAGCAGCTTAGGACAGGTAGAGACCCAGTACTTC.